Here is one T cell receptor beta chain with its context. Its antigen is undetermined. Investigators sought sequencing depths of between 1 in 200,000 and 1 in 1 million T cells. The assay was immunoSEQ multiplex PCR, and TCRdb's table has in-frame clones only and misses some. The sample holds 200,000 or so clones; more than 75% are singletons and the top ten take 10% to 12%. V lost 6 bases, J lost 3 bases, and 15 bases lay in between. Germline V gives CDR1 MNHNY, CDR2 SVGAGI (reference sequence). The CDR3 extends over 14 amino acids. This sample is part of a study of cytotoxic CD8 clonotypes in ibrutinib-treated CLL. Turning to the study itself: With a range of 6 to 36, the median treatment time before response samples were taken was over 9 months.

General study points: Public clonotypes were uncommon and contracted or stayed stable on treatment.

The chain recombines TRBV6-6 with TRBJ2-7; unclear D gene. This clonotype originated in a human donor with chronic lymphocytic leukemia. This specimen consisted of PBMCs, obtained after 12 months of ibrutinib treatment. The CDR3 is CASSPVGAVYEQYF. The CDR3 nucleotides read TGTGCCAGCAGCCCGGTCGGCGCAGTCTACGAGCAGTACTTC.